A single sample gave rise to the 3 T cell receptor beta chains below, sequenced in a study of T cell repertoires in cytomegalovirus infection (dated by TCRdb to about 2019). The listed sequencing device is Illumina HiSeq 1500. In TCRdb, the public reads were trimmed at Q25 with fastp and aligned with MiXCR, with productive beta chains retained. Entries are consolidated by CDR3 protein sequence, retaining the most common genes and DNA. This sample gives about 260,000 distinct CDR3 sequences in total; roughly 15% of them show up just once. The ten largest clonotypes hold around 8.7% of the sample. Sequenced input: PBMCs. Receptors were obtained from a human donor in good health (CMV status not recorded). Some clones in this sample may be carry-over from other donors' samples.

CDR3 residues: CASSPTSGGVNEQFF. The CDR3 nucleotides are TGTGCCAGCAGCCCGACTAGCGGAGGGGTCAATGAGCAGTTCTTC. The rearrangement uses TRBV5-6 and TRBJ2-1; 9 nucleotides line up with TRBD2. The V gene end was trimmed by 4 bases and the J gene end by 6 bases; junction bases not matched to a gene: 8. The CDR3 is 15 residues long. Germline V gene data show CDR1 as SGHDT and CDR2 as YYEEEE.

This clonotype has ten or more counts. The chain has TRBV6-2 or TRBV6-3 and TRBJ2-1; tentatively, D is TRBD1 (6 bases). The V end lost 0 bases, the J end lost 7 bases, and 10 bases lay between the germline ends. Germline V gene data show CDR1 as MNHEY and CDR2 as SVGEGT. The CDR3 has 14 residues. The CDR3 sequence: CASSYSTGQNEQFF. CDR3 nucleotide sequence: TGTGCCAGCAGTTACTCAACAGGGCAGAATGAGCAGTTCTTC.

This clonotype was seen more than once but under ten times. The CDR3 loop is CSAPSRQGAYGYTF. The CDR3 region has the DNA TGCAGTGCACCATCGAGACAGGGGGCCTATGGCTACACCTTC. This sequence joins TRBV20-1 and TRBJ1-2; 10 bases line up with TRBD1. The trim removed 6 bases at V and 4 bases at J, leaving 8 bases unmatched. The CDR3 length is 14 residues. Germline V gene data show CDR1 as DFQATT and CDR2 as SNEGSKA (reference sequence).